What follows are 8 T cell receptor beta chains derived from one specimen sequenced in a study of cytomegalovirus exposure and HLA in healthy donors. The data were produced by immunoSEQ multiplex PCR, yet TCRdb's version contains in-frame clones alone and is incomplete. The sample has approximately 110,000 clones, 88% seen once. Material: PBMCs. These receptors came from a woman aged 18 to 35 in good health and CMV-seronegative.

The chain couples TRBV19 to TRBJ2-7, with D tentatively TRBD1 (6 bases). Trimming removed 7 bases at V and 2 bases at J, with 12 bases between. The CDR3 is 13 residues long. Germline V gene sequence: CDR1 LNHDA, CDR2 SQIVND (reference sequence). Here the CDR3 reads CASKGPGAYEQYF. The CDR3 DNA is TGTGCCAGTAAGGGACCAGGGGCCTACGAGCAGTACTTC. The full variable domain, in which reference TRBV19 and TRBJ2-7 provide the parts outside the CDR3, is DGGITQSPKYLFRKEGQNVTLSCEQNLNHDAMYWYRQDPGQGLRLIYYSQIVNDFQKGDIAEGYSVSREKKESFPLTVTSAQKNPTAFYLCASKGPGAYEQYFGPGTRLTVT.

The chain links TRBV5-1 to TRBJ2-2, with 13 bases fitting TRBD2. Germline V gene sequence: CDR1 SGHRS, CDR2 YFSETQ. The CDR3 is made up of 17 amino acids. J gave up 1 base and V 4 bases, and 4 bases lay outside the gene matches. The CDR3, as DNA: TGCGCCAGCAGCGACAGACTAGCGGGGGGGAACACCGGGGAGCTGTTTTTT. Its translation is CASSDRLAGGNTGELFF.

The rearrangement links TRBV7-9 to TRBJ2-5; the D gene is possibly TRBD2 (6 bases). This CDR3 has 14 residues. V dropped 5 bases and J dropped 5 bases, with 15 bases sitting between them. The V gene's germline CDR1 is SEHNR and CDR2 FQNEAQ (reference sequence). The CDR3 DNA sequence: TGTGCCAGCAGCCGGGACTTAGCTAGTGAGACCCAGTACTTC. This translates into CASSRDLASETQYF.

CDR3 region: CAWSPAGGLETQYF. CDR3 coding DNA: TGTGCCTGGAGCCCAGCGGGGGGGCTGGAGACCCAGTACTTC. This chain links TRBV30 with TRBJ2-5; 10 nucleotides align to TRBD2. The V and J ends lost 3 bases and 5 bases, in that order; junction bases with no gene match: 6. Germline-derived CDR1 and CDR2 are GTSNPN and SVGIG (reference sequence). CDR3 length: 14 amino acids.

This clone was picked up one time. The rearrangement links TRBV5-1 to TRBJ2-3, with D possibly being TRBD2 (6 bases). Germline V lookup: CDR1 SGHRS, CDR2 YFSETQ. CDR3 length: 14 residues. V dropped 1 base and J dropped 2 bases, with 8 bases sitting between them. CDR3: CASSLTSTTDTQYF. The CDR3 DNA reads TGCGCCAGCAGCTTGACTAGCACCACAGATACGCAGTATTTT.

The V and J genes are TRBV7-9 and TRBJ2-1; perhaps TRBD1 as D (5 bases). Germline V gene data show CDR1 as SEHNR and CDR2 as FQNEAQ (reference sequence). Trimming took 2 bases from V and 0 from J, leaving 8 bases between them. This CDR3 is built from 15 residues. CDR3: CASSLQGSSYNEQFF. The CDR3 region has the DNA TGTGCCAGCAGCTTACAGGGTAGCTCCTACAATGAGCAGTTCTTC.

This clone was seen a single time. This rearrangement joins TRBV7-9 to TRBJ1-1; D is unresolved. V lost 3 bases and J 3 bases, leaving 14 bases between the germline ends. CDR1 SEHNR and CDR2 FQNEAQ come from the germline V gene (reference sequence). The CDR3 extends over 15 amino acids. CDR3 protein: CASSLSSGFDTEAFF. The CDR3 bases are TGTGCCAGCAGCTTGTCTTCGGGGTTTGACACTGAAGCTTTCTTT.

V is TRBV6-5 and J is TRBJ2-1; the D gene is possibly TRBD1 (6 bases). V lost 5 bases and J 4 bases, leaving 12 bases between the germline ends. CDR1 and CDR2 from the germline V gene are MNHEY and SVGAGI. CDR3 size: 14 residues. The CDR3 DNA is TGTGCCAGCAGTACTGGACAGCGTTACAATGAGCAGTTCTTC. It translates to CASSTGQRYNEQFF.